Sequencing of this T cell receptor beta chain was carried out in a study of CD8+CD57+ T cells in acquired aplastic anemia. Profiling that covered TCR beta VDJ and CDR3 relied on genomic DNA as its template. TCRdb redid the calling of the reads with MiXCR, one entry per CDR3 protein. Of about 81,000 distinct CDR3 sequences in the sample, around 42% were seen once. The source of this sequence is a human donor in good health, serving as a control. The sample was sorted CD4+, CD8+, or CD8+CD57+ T cells (not recorded which) from PBMCs.

The CDR3 bases are TGTGCCAGCAGTTTCTCGAAGGACAGGGCGACAGATACGCAGTATTTT. Translation gives CASSFSKDRATDTQYF. The chain joins TRBV25-1 to TRBJ2-3, with 8 nucleotides matching TRBD1. The V and J ends lost 5 bases and 3 bases, in that order; junction bases with no gene match: 10. This CDR3 region has 16 residues. CDR1 is MGHDK and CDR2 is SYGVNS in the germline V gene. Combining the CDR3 with reference TRBV25-1 and TRBJ2-3 gives the whole variable domain EADIYQTPRYLVIGTGKKITLECSQTMGHDKMYWYQQDPGMELHLIHYSYGVNSTEKGDLSSESTVSRIRTEHFPLTLESARPSHTSQYLCASSFSKDRATDTQYFGPGTRLTVL.